One and the same sample provided the 13 T cell receptor beta chains below, sequenced in a study of control samples from healthy donors and cancer patients. Using immunoSEQ multiplex PCR, the repertoire was profiled, and TCRdb retains in-frame clones only, with some absent. The data contain about 200,000 clones, 91% of them seen just once; the ten biggest clones take up 1.5% to 2%. Material: blood. The source is a man younger than 40 in good health.

The chain recombines TRBV7-6 with TRBJ2-1; 7 bases line up with TRBD1. The CDR3 is 15 amino acids. Germline CDR1 reads SGHVS; CDR2 reads FNYEAQ. Unmatched junction bases numbered 4, after V lost 5 bases and J lost 0 bases. The CDR3: CASSLTGSSYNEQFF. The CDR3 DNA is TGTGCCAGCAGCCTGACAGGGAGCTCCTACAATGAGCAGTTCTTC.

The gene calls are TRBV9 and TRBJ2-1, with 9 nucleotides matching TRBD2. V shed 2 bases and J 5 bases; nucleotides not matched to a gene: 5. CDR1 and CDR2 (germline): SGDLS, YYNGEE. This CDR3 has 15 amino acids. DNA of the CDR3: TGTGCCAGCAGCGTTCGAGCGGGGGGCCACAATGAGCAGTTCTTC. Its protein product is CASSVRAGGHNEQFF.

This chain uses TRBV18 with TRBJ1-4, with unresolved D. V shed 2 bases and J shed 4 bases, with 5 bases lying between them. From germline, CDR1 is KGHSH and CDR2 LQKENI. The CDR3 consists of 13 residues. The CDR3 bases are TGTGCCAGCTCACCAATTGGTAATGAAAAACTGTTTTTT. As protein: CASSPIGNEKLFF.

The rearrangement links TRBV5-1 to TRBJ2-3; 13 positions match TRBD2. The CDR3 length is 18 residues. Germline V lookup: CDR1 SGHRS, CDR2 YFSETQ. Trimming took 0 bases from V and 2 from J; bases not matched to a gene: 6. In DNA form, the CDR3 reads TGCGCCAGCAGCTTGGCCGCGACTAGCGGGGGGACCACAGATACGCAGTATTTT. Translating it yields CASSLAATSGGTTDTQYF.

Worth noting for this clone: The same CDR3 is also encoded by other DNA sequences in this sample. This chain joins TRBV3-1 (or the pseudogene TRBV3-2) and TRBJ1-1; D call uncertain. This CDR3 is 14 amino acids long. V dropped 1 base and J dropped 1 base, with 7 bases sitting between them. CDR1 is LGHDT and CDR2 is YNNKEL in the germline V gene (reference sequence). The CDR3 DNA reads as TGTGCCAGCAGCCAAGTCGCAGGGAACACTGAAGCTTTCTTT. Amino acids: CASSQVAGNTEAFF.

V usage is TRBV6-1 and J usage is TRBJ1-1, with a possible D match to TRBD1 (5 bases). Trimming removed 1 base from V and 1 base from J, with 13 bases in between. The CDR3 runs 16 residues. Germline CDR1 reads MNHNS; CDR2 reads SASEGT. CDR3 in amino acids: CASSEVLGTENTEAFF. For the CDR3, the DNA is TGTGCCAGCAGTGAAGTTTTAGGGACGGAGAACACTGAAGCTTTCTTT.

The V and J genes are TRBV27 and TRBJ2-3; weak D call: TRBD1 (7 bases). Germline assignment: CDR1 MNHEY and CDR2 SMNVEV (reference sequence). V was pared by 10 bases and J by 2 bases, with 19 bases between. The CDR3 has 15 amino acids. DNA of the CDR3: TGTGCCACCAGGGGGGACCCAGCGTTCACAGATACGCAGTATTTT. Its protein product is CATRGDPAFTDTQYF.

The rearrangement joins TRBV7-9 to TRBJ1-2; D is possibly TRBD1 (6 bases). V was shortened by 6 bases and J by 7 bases, with 15 bases between the two germline ends. This CDR3 region has 13 residues. The germline CDR1 and CDR2 sequences are SEHNR and FQNEAQ (reference sequence). Here the CDR3 DNA reads TGTGCCAGCAGTCGGACAGATGCGAGTGGCTACACCTTC. Translated, it gives CASSRTDASGYTF.

V usage is TRBV7-2 and J usage is TRBJ2-7, with a possible D match to TRBD1 (6 bases). The CDR3 runs 14 residues. Germline V gene lookup returns CDR1 SGHTA and CDR2 FQGNSA. Trimming cost V 3 bases and J 0 bases, with 9 bases left between them. CDR3 sequence reads: CASSFGTHSYEQYF. The CDR3 coding sequence is TGTGCCAGCAGCTTTGGGACACACTCCTACGAGCAGTACTTC.

The V call is TRBV18, the J call TRBJ1-4; D uncertain. V lost 2 bases and J lost 7, with 11 bases in between. This CDR3 spans 14 amino acids. CDR1 and CDR2 from the germline V gene are KGHSH and LQKENI. The CDR3, as DNA: TGTGCCAGCTCACCATCGGGGTCGGGTGAAAAACTGTTTTTT. It codes for CASSPSGSGEKLFF.

The rearrangement joins TRBV15 to TRBJ1-2, with D tentatively TRBD1 (5 bases). Germline lookup yields CDR1 LNHNV and CDR2 YYDKDF (reference sequence). The CDR3 length is 12 residues. The V and J ends lost 8 bases and 3 bases respectively, with 10 bases between them. For the CDR3, the DNA is TGTGCCACCGAGGGGACGGACTATGGCTACACCTTC. It specifies CATEGTDYGYTF.

The V and J genes are TRBV19 and TRBJ2-1; D not resolved. There are 14 residues in the CDR3. Germline V gene sequence: CDR1 LNHDA, CDR2 SQIVND (reference sequence). Deletions cut 8 bases from V and 8 bases from J, with 19 bases between. CDR3 nucleotide sequence: TGTGCCAGTTCTGAGGTCCTGACCAGTGATGAGCAGTTCTTC. It specifies CASSEVLTSDEQFF. The variable domain in full, completed from reference TRBV19 and TRBJ2-1, reads DGGITQSPKYLFRKEGQNVTLSCEQNLNHDAMYWYRQDPGQGLRLIYYSQIVNDFQKGDIAEGYSVSREKKESFPLTVTSAQKNPTAFYLCASSEVLTSDEQFFGPGTRLTVL.

In DNA, the CDR3 is TGTGCCAGCAGTTTGCCTGACTACCTTTACGAGCAGTACTTC. It is translated as CASSLPDYLYEQYF. The V call is TRBV28, the J call TRBJ2-7; perhaps TRBD2 as D (5 bases). This CDR3 is 14 amino acids long. V lost 3 bases, J lost 4 bases, and 13 bases lay in between. Germline V gene data show CDR1 as MDHEN and CDR2 as SYDVKM.